This T cell receptor (beta chain) was observed in a study of PD-1 blockade in classical Hodgkin lymphoma. Study results and limitations: Why the repertoires differ is still unclear, perhaps disease activity or prior therapy. Later analyses included only patients treated at least 1 year post-ASCT.

Time point: cycle 4 day 1 (C4D1), after more than five weeks of nivolumab. Brentuximab vedotin exposure varied, and every patient relapsed after autologous stem cell transplantation. V lost 4 bases, J lost 6 bases, and 14 bases lay in between. The length of the CDR3 is 13 residues. The V gene's germline CDR1 is SGHRS and CDR2 YFSETQ. Profiling relied on immunoSEQ multiplex PCR, and the TCRdb table lists in-frame clones only, not all of them. The sample carries 50,000 to 65,000 clones, around 90% recorded once. Details on this clone: Its target is unknown.

Specimen: peripheral blood mononuclear cells (PBMCs), collected before the fourth cycle of nivolumab. The chain is built from TRBV5-1 and TRBJ2-7; D is undetermined. The sequence derives from a human donor with classical Hodgkin lymphoma. The CDR3: CASSQSGLVEQYF. CDR3 sequence (DNA): TGCGCCAGCAGCCAGTCGGGTTTGGTCGAGCAGTACTTC.